The rows below give T cell receptor beta chains drawn from one sample of a study of blood T cell repertoires in COVID-19. Method: immunoSEQ multiplex PCR; TCRdb's copy keeps in-frame clones and lacks some. In the table there are 200,000 to 250,000 clones, 65% to 85% of which are singletons. The sample consisted of peripheral blood. These receptors were taken from a woman of 80 years or more with acute or convalescent COVID-19. Both conserved end residues are part of each CDR3. Fields, in order: CDR3 protein, CDR3 DNA, clone size, J gene, V gene, D gene, CDR3 length. D genes are given only for firm matches. Clone sizes are given selectively: once, few, many, or a class where the clone is expanded.

CDR3: CASSIMGQANTEAFF
DNA: TGTGCCAGCAGCATCATGGGACAGGCTAACACTGAAGCTTTCTTT
size: -
J: TRBJ1-1
V: TRBV9
D: TRBD1
length: 15

CDR3: CASSEGAFNSPLHF
DNA: TGTGCCAGCAGTGAAGGGGCCTTTAATTCACCCCTCCACTTT
size: -
J: TRBJ1-6
V: TRBV6-1
D: -
length: 14

CDR3: CASSLTGGKGNQPQHF
DNA: TGTGCCAGCAGTTTAACGGGGGGAAAGGGCAATCAGCCCCAGCATTTT
size: few
J: TRBJ1-5
V: TRBV6-2/TRBV6-3
D: -
length: 16

CDR3: CASSPIPLAGAVTYNEQFF
DNA: TGTGCCAGCAGCCCTATCCCACTAGCGGGAGCAGTGACCTACAATGAGCAGTTCTTC
size: once
J: TRBJ2-1
V: TRBV14
D: TRBD2
length: 19

CDR3: CASSPGFVNTEAFF
DNA: TGTGCCAGTAGCCCGGGGTTTGTGAACACTGAAGCTTTCTTT
size: -
J: TRBJ1-1
V: TRBV19
D: -
length: 14

CDR3: CASSYTTGGRGKADTQYF
DNA: TGTGCCAGCAGCTACACTACAGGGGGCAGGGGTAAGGCAGATACGCAGTATTTT
size: -
J: TRBJ2-3
V: TRBV5-4
D: TRBD1
length: 18

CDR3: CASSSGTGGVTDTQYF
DNA: TGTGCCAGCAGTTCCGGGACAGGGGGAGTCACAGATACGCAGTATTTT
size: -
J: TRBJ2-3
V: TRBV6-5
D: TRBD1
length: 16

CDR3: CAWTDRGGTEAFF
DNA: TGTGCCTGGACGGACAGGGGGGGCACTGAAGCTTTCTTT
size: -
J: TRBJ1-1
V: TRBV30
D: TRBD1
length: 13

CDR3: CASINGQGYNEKLFF
DNA: TGTGCCAGCATTAATGGCCAGGGATATAATGAAAAACTGTTTTTT
size: few
J: TRBJ1-4
V: TRBV6-6
D: -
length: 15

CDR3: CASSLGRSGPSTDTQYF
DNA: TGTGCCAGCAGCTTAGGTCGCAGCGGGCCTAGCACAGATACGCAGTATTTT
size: -
J: TRBJ2-3
V: TRBV7-8
D: -
length: 17

CDR3: CASSVNDIATNEKLFF
DNA: TGTGCCAGCAGCGTAAATGACATTGCAACTAATGAAAAACTGTTTTTT
size: once
J: TRBJ1-4
V: TRBV9
D: -
length: 16

CDR3: CASRLRGTSFIGELFF
DNA: TGTGCCAGCAGACTCAGGGGGACTAGCTTTATCGGGGAGCTGTTTTTT
size: -
J: TRBJ2-2
V: TRBV7-9
D: TRBD2
length: 16

CDR3: CASSAHVAGASYNEQFF
DNA: TGTGCCAGCAGTGCGCACGTAGCGGGAGCTTCCTACAATGAGCAGTTCTTC
size: -
J: TRBJ2-1
V: TRBV9
D: TRBD2
length: 17

CDR3: CASSQVDSRVNYGYTF
DNA: TGCGCCAGCAGCCAAGTGGACAGCAGGGTTAACTATGGCTACACCTTC
size: once
J: TRBJ1-2
V: TRBV4-3
D: -
length: 16

CDR3: CASSSDRAWNIQYF
DNA: TGTGCCAGCAGTTCGGACAGGGCATGGAACATTCAGTACTTC
size: -
J: TRBJ2-4
V: TRBV6-6
D: TRBD1
length: 14

CDR3: CASSQDEDRGNTEAFF
DNA: TGCGCCAGCAGCCAAGATGAGGACAGGGGGAACACTGAAGCTTTCTTT
size: few
J: TRBJ1-1
V: TRBV4-1
D: TRBD1
length: 16

CDR3: CASSPRDRGRSPLHF
DNA: TGTGCCAGCAGCCCTCGGGACAGGGGTAGATCACCCCTCCACTTT
size: -
J: TRBJ1-6
V: TRBV9
D: TRBD1
length: 15

CDR3: CASSFGGSYNEQFF
DNA: TGCGCCAGCAGCTTCGGCGGCTCCTACAATGAGCAGTTCTTC
size: -
J: TRBJ2-1
V: TRBV5-1
D: -
length: 14

CDR3: CASRRLAGDNEQFF
DNA: TGTGCCAGCAGGAGACTAGCTGGAGACAATGAGCAGTTCTTC
size: -
J: TRBJ2-1
V: TRBV6-5
D: TRBD2
length: 14

CDR3: CSAASQGATEAFF
DNA: TGCAGCGCAGCCTCCCAGGGGGCCACTGAAGCTTTCTTT
size: -
J: TRBJ1-1
V: TRBV29-1
D: TRBD1
length: 13

CDR3: CASSYPSGTSRYEQYF
DNA: TGTGCCAGCAGTTACCCCTCCGGGACTAGCCGCTACGAGCAGTACTTC
size: -
J: TRBJ2-7
V: TRBV6-2/TRBV6-3
D: TRBD2
length: 16

CDR3: CATSEAGEHNEQFF
DNA: TGTGCCACCAGTGAAGCGGGAGAACACAATGAGCAGTTCTTC
size: -
J: TRBJ2-1
V: TRBV24-1
D: TRBD2
length: 14

CDR3: CASSARAGTAATELYGYTF
DNA: TGTGCCAGTAGTGCTCGCGCCGGGACAGCCGCAACCGAGCTCTATGGCTACACCTTC
size: once
J: TRBJ1-2
V: TRBV19
D: TRBD1
length: 19

CDR3: CAESSGRAVYNEQFF
DNA: TGTGCAGAGTCTAGCGGGAGGGCCGTGTACAATGAGCAGTTCTTC
size: -
J: TRBJ2-1
V: TRBV28
D: TRBD2
length: 15

CDR3: CASSLVAGPGYEQYF
DNA: TGTGCCAGCAGCTTAGTCGCGGGCCCCGGGTACGAGCAGTACTTC
size: few
J: TRBJ2-7
V: TRBV7-2
D: -
length: 15

CDR3: CASSQGVSFRYEQYF
DNA: TGTGCCAGCAGCCAAGGTGTCAGTTTTCGCTACGAGCAGTACTTC
size: -
J: TRBJ2-7
V: TRBV3-1/TRBV3-2
D: -
length: 15

CDR3: CASSGQTGPYGYTF
DNA: TGTGCCAGCAGTGGGCAGACAGGGCCCTATGGCTACACCTTC
size: -
J: TRBJ1-2
V: TRBV2
D: TRBD1
length: 14

CDR3: CASGGQESSYNSPLHF
DNA: TGTGCCAGCGGGGGACAGGAGAGCTCCTATAATTCACCCCTCCACTTT
size: -
J: TRBJ1-6
V: TRBV28
D: TRBD1
length: 16

CDR3: CASSIVQGNGYTF
DNA: TGTGCCAGTAGTATCGTACAGGGGAACGGCTACACCTTC
size: -
J: TRBJ1-2
V: TRBV19
D: TRBD1
length: 13

CDR3: CAWTRDTEYGYTF
DNA: TGTGCCTGGACCCGGGACACCGAATATGGCTACACCTTC
size: -
J: TRBJ1-2
V: TRBV30
D: -
length: 13

CDR3: CASKGQPSNTEAFF
DNA: TGTGCCAGCAAGGGGCAGCCCTCGAACACTGAAGCTTTCTTT
size: -
J: TRBJ1-1
V: TRBV6-4
D: -
length: 14

CDR3: CASSPGASGSRQETQYF
DNA: TGCGCCAGCAGCCCAGGGGCTAGCGGGAGCCGTCAAGAGACCCAGTACTTC
size: -
J: TRBJ2-5
V: TRBV5-1
D: TRBD2
length: 17

CDR3: CATSDALVGLGSYNEQFF
DNA: TGTGCCACCAGTGATGCCCTTGTGGGACTAGGGTCCTACAATGAGCAGTTCTTC
size: -
J: TRBJ2-1
V: TRBV24-1
D: TRBD2
length: 18

CDR3: CASSLLSGSGINEQFF
DNA: TGTGCCAGCAGCTTACTCAGCGGGAGTGGGATCAATGAGCAGTTCTTC
size: -
J: TRBJ2-1
V: TRBV7-9
D: TRBD2
length: 16

CDR3: CASRADSLFSPLHF
DNA: TGTGCCAGCAGGGCAGACAGCCTCTTTTCACCCCTCCACTTT
size: once
J: TRBJ1-6
V: TRBV28
D: -
length: 14

CDR3: CASSLDGGAGGDTQYF
DNA: TGTGCCAGCAGCTTAGACGGGGGGGCCGGCGGAGATACGCAGTATTTT
size: -
J: TRBJ2-3
V: TRBV7-2
D: TRBD2
length: 16

CDR3: CASSYGDRLTTFF
DNA: TGTGCCAGCAGTTACGGGGACAGGCTCACCACTTTCTTT
size: -
J: TRBJ1-1
V: TRBV6-5
D: TRBD1
length: 13

CDR3: CASSRRGGGYSPLHF
DNA: TGCGCCAGCAGCCGGCGCGGGGGAGGGTATTCACCCCTCCACTTT
size: -
J: TRBJ1-6
V: TRBV5-1
D: -
length: 15

CDR3: CASSTGTSGGPRETQYF
DNA: TGTGCCAGCAGCACAGGGACTAGCGGGGGGCCGAGAGAGACCCAGTACTTC
size: many
J: TRBJ2-5
V: TRBV5-4
D: TRBD2
length: 17

CDR3: CASSQEASSREQFF
DNA: TGTGCCAGCAGCCAAGAAGCCTCAAGTCGGGAGCAGTTCTTC
size: -
J: TRBJ2-1
V: TRBV4-2
D: -
length: 14

CDR3: CASSPAGVGYNEQFF
DNA: TGTGCCAGCAGCCCAGCGGGGGTGGGTTACAATGAGCAGTTCTTC
size: -
J: TRBJ2-1
V: TRBV7-9
D: TRBD2
length: 15

CDR3: CASFPGLAGGSPNEQYF
DNA: TGCGCCAGCTTTCCGGGACTAGCGGGAGGCAGCCCCAACGAGCAGTACTTC
size: few
J: TRBJ2-7
V: TRBV5-1
D: TRBD2
length: 17

CDR3: CASSRDRANEQFF
DNA: TGTGCCAGCAGCCGGGACAGGGCCAATGAGCAGTTCTTC
size: -
J: TRBJ2-1
V: TRBV11-3
D: TRBD1
length: 13

CDR3: CASSKKGPVSTDTQYF
DNA: TGTGCCAGCTCGAAAAAGGGGCCCGTCAGTACAGATACGCAGTATTTT
size: -
J: TRBJ2-3
V: TRBV18
D: -
length: 16

CDR3: CASSLWGGGGYNEQFF
DNA: TGTGCCAGCAGCTTGTGGGGCGGGGGCGGTTACAATGAGCAGTTCTTC
size: -
J: TRBJ2-1
V: TRBV11-3
D: -
length: 16

CDR3: CASSRGASQPQHF
DNA: TGTGCCAGCTCCAGGGGCGCAAGTCAGCCCCAGCATTTT
size: -
J: TRBJ1-5
V: TRBV18
D: -
length: 13

CDR3: CASSRGTGVRNTEAFF
DNA: TGTGCCAGCAGCCGCGGGACAGGCGTTAGGAACACTGAAGCTTTCTTT
size: -
J: TRBJ1-1
V: TRBV7-2
D: TRBD1
length: 16

CDR3: CASSLGSGGSFTGELFF
DNA: TGTGCCAGCAGCTTGGGTAGCGGGGGGTCTTTCACCGGGGAGCTGTTTTTT
size: -
J: TRBJ2-2
V: TRBV5-6
D: TRBD2
length: 17

CDR3: CAISVGAGGTGELFF
DNA: TGTGCCATCAGTGTTGGGGCGGGGGGCACCGGGGAGCTGTTTTTT
size: -
J: TRBJ2-2
V: TRBV10-3
D: TRBD2
length: 15

CDR3: CASSSNGLPTDTQYF
DNA: TGTGCCAGCAGCTCGAATGGACTCCCTACAGATACGCAGTATTTT
size: -
J: TRBJ2-3
V: TRBV7-2
D: -
length: 15

CDR3: CSVITGGAVGTEAFF
DNA: TGCAGCGTTATTACAGGGGGCGCGGTTGGCACTGAAGCTTTCTTT
size: -
J: TRBJ1-1
V: TRBV29-1
D: TRBD1
length: 15

CDR3: CSASTRRLGRNEKLFF
DNA: TGCAGTGCTAGTACCCGCCGACTTGGCCGAAATGAAAAACTGTTTTTT
size: -
J: TRBJ1-4
V: TRBV20-1
D: -
length: 16

CDR3: CASRDTGGTEAFF
DNA: TGTGCCAGCAGAGATACAGGGGGCACTGAAGCTTTCTTT
size: -
J: TRBJ1-1
V: TRBV6-6
D: TRBD1
length: 13